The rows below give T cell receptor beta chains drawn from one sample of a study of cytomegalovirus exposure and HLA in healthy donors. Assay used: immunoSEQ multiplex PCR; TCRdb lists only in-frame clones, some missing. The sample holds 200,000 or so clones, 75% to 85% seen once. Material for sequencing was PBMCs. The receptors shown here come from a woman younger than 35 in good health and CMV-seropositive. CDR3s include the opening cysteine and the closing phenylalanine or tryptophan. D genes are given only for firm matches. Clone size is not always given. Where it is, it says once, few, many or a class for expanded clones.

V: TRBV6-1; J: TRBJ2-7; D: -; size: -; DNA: TGTGCCAGCAAACCGAGAGGACAGAACTACGAGCAGTACTTC; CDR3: CASKPRGQNYEQYF
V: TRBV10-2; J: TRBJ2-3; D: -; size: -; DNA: TGCGCCAGCAACGAACTCAACGCACAGGTGACAGATACGCAGTATTTT; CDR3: CASNELNAQVTDTQYF
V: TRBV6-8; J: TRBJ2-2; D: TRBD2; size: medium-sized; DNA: TGTGCCAGCAGTTACATTCCGGGACTAGAGACCGGGGAGCTGTTTTTT; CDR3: CASSYIPGLETGELFF
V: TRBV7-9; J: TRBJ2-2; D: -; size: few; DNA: TGTGCCAGCAGCCAGAGGAGGCTGAACACCGGGGAGCTGTTTTTT; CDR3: CASSQRRLNTGELFF
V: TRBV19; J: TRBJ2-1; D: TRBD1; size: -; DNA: TGTGCCACGTGGGGACAGGGGGCGGATGAGCAGTTCTTC; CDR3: CATWGQGADEQFF
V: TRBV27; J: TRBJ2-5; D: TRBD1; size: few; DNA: TGTGCCAGCAGTCCGACAGGGGGGACCCAGTACTTC; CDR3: CASSPTGGTQYF
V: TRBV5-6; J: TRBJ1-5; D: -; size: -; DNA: TGTGCCAGCAGCTTGAGTCCGGGGACTTATAGCAATCAGCCCCAGCATTTT; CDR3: CASSLSPGTYSNQPQHF
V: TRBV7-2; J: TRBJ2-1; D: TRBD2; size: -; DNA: TGTGCCAGCAGCCCCGGATTGGCGGGGGGGGCTGAGCAGTTCTTC; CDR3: CASSPGLAGGAEQFF
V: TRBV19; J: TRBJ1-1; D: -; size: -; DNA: TGTGCCAGCGGGTCCTCGGGGAACACTGAAGCTTTCTTT; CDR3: CASGSSGNTEAFF
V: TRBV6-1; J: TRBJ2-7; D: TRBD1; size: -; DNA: TGTGCCAGCAGTGGAAGGACAGGGGCCGACGGCTACGAGCAGTACTTC; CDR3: CASSGRTGADGYEQYF
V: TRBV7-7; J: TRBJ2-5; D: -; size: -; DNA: TGTGCCAGCAGCTTGGGGCTACAAGAGACCCAGTACTTC; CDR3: CASSLGLQETQYF
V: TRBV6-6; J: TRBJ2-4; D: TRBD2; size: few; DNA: TGTGCCAGCAGTCCCCGGCGGAGCGGGGTTGACATTCAGTACTTC; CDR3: CASSPRRSGVDIQYF
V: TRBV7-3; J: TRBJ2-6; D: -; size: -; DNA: TGTGCCAGCAGCTTCAGGGGACCTAGCTCTGGGGCCAACGTCCTGACTTTC; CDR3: CASSFRGPSSGANVLTF
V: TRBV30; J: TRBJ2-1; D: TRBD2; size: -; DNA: TGTGCCTGCACCAGGACTAGCGGTTACAATGAGCAGTTCTTC; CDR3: CACTRTSGYNEQFF
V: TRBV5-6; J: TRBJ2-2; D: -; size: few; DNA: TGTGCCAGCAGCATGAGAGTGCGGGGGAACACCGGGGAGCTGTTTTTT; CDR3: CASSMRVRGNTGELFF
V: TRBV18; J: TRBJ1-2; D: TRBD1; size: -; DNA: TGTGCCAGCTCGGGACAGGGGCCCACGAGCGGCTACACCTTC; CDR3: CASSGQGPTSGYTF
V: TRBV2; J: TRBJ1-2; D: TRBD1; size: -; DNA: TGTGCCAGCATTAGTCCCGGGACAGGTTCGGGGACCTATGGCTACACCTTC; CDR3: CASISPGTGSGTYGYTF
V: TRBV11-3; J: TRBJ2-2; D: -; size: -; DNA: TGTGCCAGCAGCTTAGGCTTCCCTCGGGACTCCGGGGAGCTGTTTTTT; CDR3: CASSLGFPRDSGELFF
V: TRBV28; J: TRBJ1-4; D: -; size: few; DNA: TGTGCCAGCAGTTCGGGGAGACCTAATGAAAAACTGTTTTTT; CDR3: CASSSGRPNEKLFF
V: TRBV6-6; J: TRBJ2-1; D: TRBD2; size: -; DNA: TGTGCCACCGGACTAGGCAATGAGCAGTTCTTC; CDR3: CATGLGNEQFF
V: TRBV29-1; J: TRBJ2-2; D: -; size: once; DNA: TGCAGCGTCCTGAACACCGGGGAGCTGTTTTTT; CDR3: CSVLNTGELFF
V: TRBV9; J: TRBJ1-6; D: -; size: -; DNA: TGTGCCAGCAGCGTTGACATCCACGCTAATTCACCCCTCCACTTT; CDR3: CASSVDIHANSPLHF
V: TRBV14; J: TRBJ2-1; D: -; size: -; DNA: TGTGCCAGCAGCCAGAAGAGCCTTGGCACAGGATTCTCCTACAATGAGCAGTTCTTC; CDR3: CASSQKSLGTGFSYNEQFF
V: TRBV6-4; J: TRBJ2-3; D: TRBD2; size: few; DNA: TGTGCCAGCAGTGACTCCGGGGGGGGGACAGATACGCAGTATTTT; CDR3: CASSDSGGGTDTQYF
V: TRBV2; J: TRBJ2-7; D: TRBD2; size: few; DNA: TGTGCCAGCAGTGTCAGCCAGCGGGGCGGGGAGCAGTACTTC; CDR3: CASSVSQRGGEQYF
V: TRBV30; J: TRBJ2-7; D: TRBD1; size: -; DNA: TGTGCCTGGAGCCGGGACAGGACATTTGGATTAGGAGCCTACGAGCAGTACTTC; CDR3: CAWSRDRTFGLGAYEQYF
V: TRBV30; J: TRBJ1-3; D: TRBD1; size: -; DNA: TGTGCCTGGAGTCCGGGACAGGGGTACTCTGGAAACACCATATATTTT; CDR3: CAWSPGQGYSGNTIYF
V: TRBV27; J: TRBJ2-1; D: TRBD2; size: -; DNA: TGTGCCAGCAGCCCCCGATCTCTAGCGGGGTACTACAATGAGCAGTTCTTC; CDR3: CASSPRSLAGYYNEQFF
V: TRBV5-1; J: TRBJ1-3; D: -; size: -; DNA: TGCGCCAGCAGCTTGGAGGCGGGGTCGAACACCATATATTTT; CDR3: CASSLEAGSNTIYF
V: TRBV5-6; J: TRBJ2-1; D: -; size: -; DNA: TGTGCCAGCAGCTTGGGTCTTGATGAGCAGTTCTTC; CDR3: CASSLGLDEQFF
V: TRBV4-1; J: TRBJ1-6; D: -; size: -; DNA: TGCGCCAGCAGCCAAGCTCAGCCCTCGGGTTCACCCCTCCACTTT; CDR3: CASSQAQPSGSPLHF
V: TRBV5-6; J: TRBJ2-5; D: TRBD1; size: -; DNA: TGTGCCAGCAGCTTGGACAGGGGATCGGAGACCCAGTACTTC; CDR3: CASSLDRGSETQYF
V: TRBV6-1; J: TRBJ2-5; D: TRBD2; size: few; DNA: TGTGCCAGCAGTGAAGCGATCCTAGCGGGCCAGTTGGAGACCCAGTACTTC; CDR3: CASSEAILAGQLETQYF
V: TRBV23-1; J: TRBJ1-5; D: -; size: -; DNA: TGCGCCAGCAGTCATACCCACAGGGAGAATCAGCCCCAGCATTTT; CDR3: CASSHTHRENQPQHF